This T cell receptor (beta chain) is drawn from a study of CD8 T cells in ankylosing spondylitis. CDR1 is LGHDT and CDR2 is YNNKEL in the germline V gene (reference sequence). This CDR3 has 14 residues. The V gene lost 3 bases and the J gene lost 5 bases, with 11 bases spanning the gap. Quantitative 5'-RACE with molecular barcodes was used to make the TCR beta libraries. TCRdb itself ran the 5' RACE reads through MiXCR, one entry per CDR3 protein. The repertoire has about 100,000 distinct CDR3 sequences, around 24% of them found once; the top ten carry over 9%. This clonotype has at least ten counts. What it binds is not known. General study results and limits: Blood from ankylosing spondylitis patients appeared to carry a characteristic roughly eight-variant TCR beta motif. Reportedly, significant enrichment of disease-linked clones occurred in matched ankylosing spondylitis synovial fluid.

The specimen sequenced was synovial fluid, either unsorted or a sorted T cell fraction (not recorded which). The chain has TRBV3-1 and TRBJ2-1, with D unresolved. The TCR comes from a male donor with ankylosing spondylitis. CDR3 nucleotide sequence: TGTGCCAGCAGCCACCTCAGAGAAAACAATGAGCAGTTCTTC. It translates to CASSHLRENNEQFF.